This T cell receptor (beta chain) was recorded in a study of shared clonotypes between healthy human individuals (TCRdb year 2020). With respect to the entire study: Three men and a couple of women, aged 18 to 49 years, made up the cohort. For each donor, CD4 naive and CD4 memory were each run on three plates, CD8 naive on two plates, and CD8 memory on one plate. Each donor's leukapheresis produced roughly between roughly 0.85 and 10 billion PBMCs. To increase sequencing depth and limit assay-specific biases, different laboratories used diverse techniques to prepare libraries and sequence TCR repertoires. To estimate repertoire size and how much clonotypes are shared between individuals, the study performed deep sequencing of blood TCR repertoires from roughly five healthy adults. Broader findings and caveats from the paper: Pairwise subsampling indicated that sequencing depth was expected to affect the degree of clonotype sharing among donors. Estimated clonotype richness was generally larger for naive than for memory subsets. Sampling was restricted to blood, and TCR repertoires in tissue are likely to differ from TCR repertoires in blood. Rarefaction of sorted-subset datasets indicated incomplete sequencing despite the large sequencing depth. Compared with non-shared clonotypes, the clonotypes found in all four sorted-subset donors had higher generation probabilities. Sharing across several donors was observed for approximately 5% of naive CD4, under 4% of naive CD8, about 2.3% of memory CD4, and approximately 0.41% of memory CD8 clonotypes. The genetic and exposure-history diversity represented was limited by the small number of donors.

For the CD8 naive samples, CD45RO-negative cells were positively selected for CCR7, yielding a CD45RA+CCR7+ population from which TemRA cells were excluded. The donors were healthy, HIV-negative adults with no recently reported acute infections or vaccinations. Every donor was a Caucasian adult living in Nashville, Tennessee, USA. After blood collection by leukapheresis, PBMCs were isolated using Ficoll-Histopaque density gradient centrifugation and then cryopreserved in the vapor phase of liquid nitrogen. Analytical flow cytometry was used to check the purity and quantity of every magnetically sorted T cell population. Genomic DNA was isolated from each sorted fraction and quantified by UV absorbance on a Nanodrop 2000c. Comment on this clone: What antigen it recognizes has not been identified. Per-base qualities were not stored, and no clone one base away is much larger.

Using the deep immunoSEQ assay, multiplex PCR amplified TCR CDR3 regions from genomic DNA. Genomic DNA extracted from each cell subset was distributed evenly over all wells of several immunoSEQ 96-well plates, and each plate served as one replicate. Each replicate PCR for sorted subsets received approximately 220 ng genomic DNA, equal to about 29,000 T cell genomes. Purified libraries were measured with a Qubit 3.0 fluorometer, size-checked on a Bioanalyzer 2100, and measured again with the KAPA Library Quantification kit. Every immunoSEQ 96-well plate was sequenced on a separate single-read 150-cycle Illumina NextSeq 550 flow cell. As for the original processing: Because the immunoSEQ output held only junctional sequences and lacked quality scores, the filtering could not match the filtering applied to full-length reads. To assign V/J genes and CDR3, sequences were annotated using PyIR, a Python wrapper for IgBLAST v1.9, with IMGT germline references. Any read was removed if the V/J assignment was weak (E-value above 1e-6), the CDR3 was missing, or the read contained stop codons, out-of-frame junctions, or ambiguous translated residues. V3J clonotypes were defined as sequences sharing the same inferred V gene, J gene, and CDR3 amino acid sequence. Percentage overlap between repertoires was calculated by dividing the number of shared unique clonotypes by the size of the smaller repertoire. Richness of each repertoire was evaluated using RTK rarefaction, the Chao1 estimator, and Recon v2.1 estimates of unobserved clonotypes. Generation probabilities were computed with OLGA for all TCRbeta clonotypes obtained by the gDNA method from four donors. TCRdb carries this immuneACCESS record with in-frame sequences only. Its versions omit some clonotypes, under half of them owing to an unresolved V gene in the studies checked, with the rest unexplained. The V and J calls and clone size come from that table; D and trimming were worked out from the DNA. This sample comprises about 2.2 million clones, just over 90% of them detected only once. The top ten clonotypes cover approximately 1.7% of the sample.

This receptor was identified in a man between 18 and 29 years old in good health. Some clones in this sample may be carry-over from other donors' samples. Sequenced input: naive CD8+ T cells from PBMCs. The intended sense of this specimen's cell subset or site label: CD45RA+CCR7+.

The CDR3 protein: CASSSGTSWRNIQYF. The DNA is as follows: TGTGCCAGCAGTTCTGGGACTAGCTGGAGAAACATTCAGTACTTC. The V and J segments used are TRBV6-5 and TRBJ2-4; 9 of the junction bases match TRBD2. Compared with germline, V lacks 4 bases and J lacks 6 bases; bases without a gene match: 7. Counted from cysteine to phenylalanine, this CDR3 has 15 amino acids. Only the CDR3 DNA stays, 45 bases, in frame from base 1. Via the germline V gene, CDR1 is MNHEY and CDR2 SVGAGI.